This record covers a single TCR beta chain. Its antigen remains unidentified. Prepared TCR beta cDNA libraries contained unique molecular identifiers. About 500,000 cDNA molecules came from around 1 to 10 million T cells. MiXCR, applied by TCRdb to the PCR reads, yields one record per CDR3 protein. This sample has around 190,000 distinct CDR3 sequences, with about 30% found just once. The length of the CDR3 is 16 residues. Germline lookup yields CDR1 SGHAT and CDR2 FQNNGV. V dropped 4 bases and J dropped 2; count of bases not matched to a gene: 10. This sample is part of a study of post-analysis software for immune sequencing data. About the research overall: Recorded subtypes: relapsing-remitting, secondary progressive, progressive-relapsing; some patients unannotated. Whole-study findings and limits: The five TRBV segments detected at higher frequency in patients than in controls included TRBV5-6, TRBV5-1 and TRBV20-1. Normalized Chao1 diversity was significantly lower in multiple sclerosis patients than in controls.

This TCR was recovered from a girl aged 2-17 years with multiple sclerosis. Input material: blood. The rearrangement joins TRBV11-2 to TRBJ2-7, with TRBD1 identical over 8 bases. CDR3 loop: CASSSIRTGLAYEQYF. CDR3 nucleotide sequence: TGTGCCAGCAGCTCTATTAGGACAGGGCTAGCCTACGAGCAGTACTTC.